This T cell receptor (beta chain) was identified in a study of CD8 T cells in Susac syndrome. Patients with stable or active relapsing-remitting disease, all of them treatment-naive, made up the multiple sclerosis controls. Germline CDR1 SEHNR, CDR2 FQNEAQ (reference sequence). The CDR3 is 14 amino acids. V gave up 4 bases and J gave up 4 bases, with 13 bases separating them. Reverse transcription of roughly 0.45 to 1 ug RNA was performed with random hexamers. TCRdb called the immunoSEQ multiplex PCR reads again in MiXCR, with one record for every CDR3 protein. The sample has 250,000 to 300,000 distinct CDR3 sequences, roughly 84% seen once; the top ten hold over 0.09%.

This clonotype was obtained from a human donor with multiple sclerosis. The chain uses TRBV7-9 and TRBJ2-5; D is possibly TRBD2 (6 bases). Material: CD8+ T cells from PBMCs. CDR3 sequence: CASSSTRWGETQYF. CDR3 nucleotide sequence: TGTGCCAGCAGCTCGACTAGGTGGGGAGAGACCCAGTACTTC.